This T cell receptor beta chain is drawn from a study of beta chain features in type 1 diabetes. The sample holds a few counts of this clone. Its antigen is still unknown. Expressed TCRB transcripts were sequenced because the entire RNA isolate underwent reverse transcription. Deep immunoSEQ sequencing covered naive, central memory and regulatory T cell samples. Repertoires were generated with immunoSEQ multiplex PCR, while TCRdb's copy carries only in-frame clones and drops some. The table shows about 270,000 clones, with roughly an eighth occurring only once. Sorted populations all had greater than 95% purity. Study conclusions and caveats: All four CD4+ subsets of Type 1 diabetes patients contained TCRB CDR3s that were moderately but significantly shorter.

V lost 2 bases, J lost 2 bases, and 10 bases lay in between. Looked up from germline, CDR1 is MGHDK and CDR2 is SYGVNS. This CDR3 has 14 amino acids. The source is a man younger than 40 with type 1 diabetes. The sequenced material came from naive CD4+ T cells from blood. The chain links TRBV25-1 to TRBJ2-7; maybe TRBD1 (5 bases). The CDR3 coding sequence is TGTGCCAGCAGTGAAGTAACAGGAACCTACGAGCAGTACTTC. As protein: CASSEVTGTYEQYF.